The T cell receptor (beta chain) under discussion was sequenced for a study of tumor-infiltrating lymphocytes in localized non-small cell lung cancer. The germline V and J ends were trimmed by 0 bases and 9 bases, with 14 bases remaining between them. The CDR3 covers 14 residues. CDR1 is SGDLS, CDR2 YYNGEE, per germline. Clones were read by immunoSEQ multiplex PCR, and TCRdb kept only the in-frame ones, dropping some. This table has approximately 8,000 clones, 77% appearing once. Study-level results: Available tissue quantity limited TCR sequencing to a patient subset. Compared with uninvolved lung, tumors showed higher T cell infiltration by TCRbeta sequencing. Immunotypes IM1 and IM2 had similar TCR-derived T-cell fractions. Different pieces of the same tissue went to different assays, confounding technical variation with intratumor heterogeneity.

As concerns this clone: As yet, its antigen is unknown.

The specimen was lung tumor tissue. This sequence originates from a human donor with non-small cell lung cancer. The chain joins TRBV9 to TRBJ2-3, with D maybe TRBD1 (6 bases). CDR3 sequence: CASSVVEQGGTQYF. The CDR3 DNA follows: TGTGCCAGCAGCGTAGTTGAGCAAGGGGGAACGCAGTATTTT.